The TCR beta chain under discussion was sequenced for a study of CD8 T cells in Susac syndrome. About this clonotype: What it binds is unknown.

Reverse transcription of roughly 0.5 to 1 ug RNA used random hexamers. It was immunoSEQ multiplex PCR that amplified TCR beta CDR3 across 54 Vbeta and 13 Jbeta. TCRdb fed the immunoSEQ multiplex PCR reads into MiXCR, producing one record per CDR3 protein. Of about 89,000 distinct CDR3 sequences listed, roughly 93% are singletons. Bulk CD8+ and CD4+ cells came from magnetic negative isolation; CD8+ TEMRA by FACS. The ends were cut back, 2 bases at V and 0 bases at J, with 20 bases in the middle. The length of the CDR3 is 18 residues. Whole-study results and caveats: A relatively small number of individuals underwent TCR sequencing and HLA analysis.

The sample comprised CD8+ T cells from PBMCs. The clonotype was recovered from a human donor in good health. The chain links TRBV23-1 to TRBJ2-7; tentative D call: TRBD2 (7 bases). TRBV23-1 has ORF status, its function being uncertain. The DNA for the CDR3 is TGCGCCAGCAGTCAAAATACAGGGCCTTGCGGGGGCTCCTACGAGCAGTACTTC. Its translation: CASSQNTGPCGGSYEQYF.